One sample yielded the 20 T cell receptor beta chains listed below, sequenced in a study of blood T cell repertoires in COVID-19. Clones were read by immunoSEQ multiplex PCR, and TCRdb kept only the in-frame ones, dropping some. Among 55,000 to 70,000 clones, 80% to 90% were seen once, and the ten largest hold around 14%. Sequencing input: peripheral blood. These receptors were taken from an elderly man with acute or convalescent COVID-19.

The V and J genes are TRBV6-1 and TRBJ1-1, with no clear D. Germline V gene sequence: CDR1 MNHNS, CDR2 SASEGT. The CDR3 covers 16 residues. V was cut by 0 bases and J by 0 bases, with 11 bases left in between. The CDR3 reads CASSEAEAGMNTEAFF. The CDR3 nucleotides read TGTGCCAGCAGTGAAGCGGAGGCCGGAATGAACACTGAAGCTTTCTTT.

The gene calls are TRBV3-1 (or the pseudogene TRBV3-2) and TRBJ1-4, with D tentatively TRBD1 (5 bases). Germline CDR1 and CDR2: LGHDT and YNNKEL (reference sequence). The CDR3 runs 14 residues. Trimming removed 1 base from V and 8 bases from J, with 11 bases in between. The CDR3, as DNA: TGTGCCAGCAGCCAAGGACAGTTACTAGAAAAACTGTTTTTT. Its protein product is CASSQGQLLEKLFF.

This clone was observed once. This rearrangement joins TRBV28 to TRBJ2-7; 9 bases are a match to TRBD1. Per the germline V gene, CDR1 is MDHEN and CDR2 is SYDVKM. V trimming: 8 bases; J trimming: 0 bases; junction bases outside the gene matches: 5. The CDR3 extends over 14 amino acids. The CDR3 protein is CASLGTGPSYEQYF. CDR3 DNA: TGTGCCAGCCTTGGGACAGGGCCCTCCTACGAGCAGTACTTC.

The genes are TRBV5-6 and TRBJ1-1; D may be TRBD1 (5 bases). The CDR3 covers 13 residues. V was cut by 6 bases and J by 7 bases, with 16 bases left in between. Germline V gene lookup returns CDR1 SGHDT and CDR2 YYEEEE. The CDR3 region is CASTIGGVGEAFF. CDR3 in DNA: TGTGCCAGCACCATTGGAGGGGTTGGTGAAGCTTTCTTT.

The rearrangement uses TRBV25-1 and TRBJ2-3; 7 bases fit TRBD2. The germline V gene has CDR1 MGHDK and CDR2 SYGVNS. V gave up 5 bases and J gave up 2 bases; unmatched junction bases: 7. There are 15 residues in the CDR3. This CDR3 is CASSPLAVYTDTQYF. CDR3 coding DNA: TGTGCCAGCAGTCCTCTAGCGGTTTACACAGATACGCAGTATTTT.

The chain is built from TRBV4-2 and TRBJ1-2; D gene ambiguous. This CDR3 contains 12 residues. Trimming cost V 1 base and J 7 bases, with 7 bases left between them. CDR1 is LGHNA, CDR2 YNFKEQ, per germline. CDR3 amino acids: CASSQGAGGYTF. The DNA of the CDR3 is TGTGCCAGCAGCCAAGGGGCGGGTGGCTACACCTTC.

V is TRBV18 and J is TRBJ1-1; the match to TRBD1 covers 7 bases. There are 15 residues in the CDR3. The junction had 8 bases not matched to a gene; V was cut back by 3 bases and J by 4 bases. In germline, CDR1 is KGHSH, CDR2 LQKENI. CDR3 DNA: TGTGCCAGCTCACCGGAGACAGGGTTTAGCACTGAAGCTTTCTTT. This translates into CASSPETGFSTEAFF.

The chain carries TRBV5-1 and TRBJ2-1, with 12 bases identical to TRBD2. CDR1 is SGHRS, CDR2 YFSETQ, per germline. This CDR3 comprises 16 residues. Germline trimming cut 4 bases from V and 7 bases from J; bases unmatched to any gene: 9. Here the CDR3 reads CASSTGLAGFVNEQFF. In DNA, the CDR3 is TGCGCCAGCAGCACCGGACTAGCGGGGTTTGTGAATGAGCAGTTCTTC.

CDR3 coding DNA: TGTGCCAGTAGTCCCCGGAGGGGAGTCTCCTACGAGCAGTACTTC. Protein product: CASSPRRGVSYEQYF. The V and J genes are TRBV19 and TRBJ2-7; possible D gene TRBD2, 6 bases. CDR3 length: 15 amino acids. Trimming took off 5 bases at V and 0 bases at J, with 14 bases between the two ends. The germline CDR1 and CDR2 sequences are LNHDA and SQIVND (reference sequence).

The chain uses TRBV10-3 and TRBJ2-3; 10 nucleotides align to TRBD1. There are 14 residues in the CDR3. The J segment lost 4 bases and the V segment lost 6 bases, leaving 4 bases of the junction unmatched. The germline CDR1 and CDR2 sequences are ENHRY and SYGVKD. The CDR3 region is CAISPGTGADTQYF. The CDR3 bases are TGTGCCATCAGCCCCGGGACAGGGGCAGATACGCAGTATTTT.

In its sample, this clone was seen once. The chain is built from TRBV9 and TRBJ2-5; D possibly corresponds to TRBD2 (5 bases). Germline V gene sequence: CDR1 SGDLS, CDR2 YYNGEE. The V and J ends lost 0 bases and 3 bases respectively, with 9 bases between them. This CDR3 region has 14 residues. CDR3 sequence (DNA): TGTGCCAGCAGCGTAGGAGGGAATGAAGAGACCCAGTACTTC. Translated, it gives CASSVGGNEETQYF. The variable domain in full, with the rest retrieved from reference TRBV9 and TRBJ2-5, is DSGVTQTPKHLITATGQRVTLRCSPRSGDLSVYWYQQSLDQGLQFLIQYYNGEERAKGNILERFSAQQFPDLHSELNLSSLELGDSALYFCASSVGGNEETQYFGPGTRLLVL.

This chain joins TRBV4-1 and TRBJ1-4, with D perhaps TRBD1 (6 bases). Per germline, CDR1 MGHRA and CDR2 YSYEKL. This CDR3 contains 16 residues. V was cut by 0 bases and J by 7 bases, with 15 bases left in between. The CDR3 protein is CASSQEGTTGGEKLFF. CDR3 nucleotides: TGCGCCAGCAGCCAAGAGGGGACAACTGGGGGTGAAAAACTGTTTTTT.

The chain employs TRBV11-3 and TRBJ2-7; 10 bases line up with TRBD1. V dropped 1 base and J dropped 7; count of bases not matched to a gene: 7. Per the germline V gene, CDR1 is SGHNT and CDR2 is YENEEA. The CDR3 has 15 amino acids. The CDR3 protein is CASSLGQGAVEEQYF. In nucleotides, the CDR3 is TGTGCCAGCAGCTTAGGACAGGGGGCTGTTGAGGAGCAGTACTTC.

This clone was seen only a few times. CDR3 loop: CASGESTYEQYF. CDR3 nucleotides: TGTGCCAGCGGGGAGTCAACCTACGAGCAGTACTTC. The chain links TRBV7-9 to TRBJ2-7; maybe TRBD2 (5 bases). CDR3 length: 12 residues. Between the trimmed V and J ends, which lost 8 bases and 2 bases, there was a span of 10 bases. CDR1 and CDR2 (germline): SEHNR, FQNEAQ (reference sequence).

The V and J genes are TRBV6-6 and TRBJ1-1; the D gene is possibly TRBD1 (6 bases). There are 13 residues in the CDR3. V was clipped by 4 bases and J by 8 bases, with 14 bases between them. The germline gives CDR1 MNHNY, CDR2 SVGAGI (reference sequence). CDR3 in DNA: TGTGCCAGCAGTTCATCCAGGGGAACCGAAGCTTTCTTT. Translating it yields CASSSSRGTEAFF.

The genes are TRBV5-1 and TRBJ1-2; a possible D gene is TRBD1 (5 bases). V was pared by 2 bases and J by 7 bases, with 12 bases between. Germline CDR1 SGHRS, CDR2 YFSETQ. The CDR3 covers 13 residues. The CDR3 bases are TGCGCCAGCAGCTTAAACAGGCCCCGTGGCTACACCTTC. Translated, it gives CASSLNRPRGYTF.

V gene TRBV6-5 combines with J gene TRBJ2-3; D unresolved. Germline CDR1 MNHEY, CDR2 SVGAGI. V was shortened by 6 bases and J by 3 bases, with 10 bases between the two germline ends. CDR3 length: 13 residues. The CDR3 nucleotides read TGTGCCAGCAGAACCCAGTGGACAGATACGCAGTATTTT. It codes for CASRTQWTDTQYF.

The chain is built from TRBV10-3 and TRBJ2-5; TRBD2 aligns across 11 bases. Per germline, CDR1 ENHRY and CDR2 SYGVKD. V was clipped by 6 bases and J by 2 bases; unmatched bases: 5. The CDR3 is made up of 15 amino acids. The CDR3 DNA is TGTGCCATCAGGTCCGGGACTAGCGGTCAAGAGACCCAGTACTTC. It yields the protein CAIRSGTSGQETQYF.

The rearrangement joins TRBV29-1 to TRBJ2-2; D is unclear. The CDR3 sequence is 15 residues long. The V and J ends lost 6 bases and 8 bases respectively, with 22 bases between them. Germline CDR1 and CDR2: SQVTM and ANQGSEA. Here the CDR3 DNA reads TGCAGCGTCGCCCTGGCGGAGACCTTAAGGGGGGAGCTGTTTTTT. Translation gives CSVALAETLRGELFF.

V is TRBV5-4 and J is TRBJ2-2; 9 bases are shared with TRBD1. Per the germline V gene, CDR1 is SGHNT and CDR2 is YYREEE (reference sequence). J lost 7 bases, V lost 1 base, and 5 bases had no gene match. The CDR3 is made up of 15 amino acids. CDR3 DNA: TGTGCCAGCAGCTTGTGGGACAGGGATTTCGGGGAGCTGTTTTTT. Residues: CASSLWDRDFGELFF. Filled out from reference TRBV5-4 and TRBJ2-2, the complete variable domain reads ETGVTQSPTHLIKTRGQQVTLRCSSQSGHNTVSWYQQALGQGPQFIFQYYREEENGRGNFPPRFSGLQFPNYSSELNVNALELDDSALYLCASSLWDRDFGELFFGEGSRLTVL.